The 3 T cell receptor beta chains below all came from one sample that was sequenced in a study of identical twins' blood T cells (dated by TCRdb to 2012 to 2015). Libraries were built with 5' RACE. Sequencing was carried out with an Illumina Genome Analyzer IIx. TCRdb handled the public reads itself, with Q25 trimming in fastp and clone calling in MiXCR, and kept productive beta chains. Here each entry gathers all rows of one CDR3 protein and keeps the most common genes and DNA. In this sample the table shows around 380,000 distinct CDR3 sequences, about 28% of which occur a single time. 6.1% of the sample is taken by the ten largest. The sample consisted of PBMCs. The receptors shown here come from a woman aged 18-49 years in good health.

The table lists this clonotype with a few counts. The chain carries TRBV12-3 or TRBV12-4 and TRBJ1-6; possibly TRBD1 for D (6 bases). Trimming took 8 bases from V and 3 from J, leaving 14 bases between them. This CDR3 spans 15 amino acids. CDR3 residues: CASALGQLYNSPLHF. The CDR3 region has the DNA TGTGCCAGCGCCCTAGGACAGCTCTATAATTCACCCCTCCACTTT.

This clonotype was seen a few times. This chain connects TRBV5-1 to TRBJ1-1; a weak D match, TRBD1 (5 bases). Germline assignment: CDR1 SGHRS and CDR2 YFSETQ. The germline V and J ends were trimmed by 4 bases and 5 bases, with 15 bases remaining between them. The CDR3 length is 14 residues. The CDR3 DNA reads TGCGCCAGCAGCCCTGCGGTGGAGGGGACTGAAGCTTTCTTT. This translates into CASSPAVEGTEAFF. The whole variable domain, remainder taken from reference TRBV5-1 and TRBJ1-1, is KAGVTQTPRYLIKTRGQQVTLSCSPISGHRSVSWYQQTPGQGLQFLFEYFSETQRNKGNFPGRFSGRQFSNSRSEMNVSTLELGDSALYLCASSPAVEGTEAFFGQGTRLTVV.

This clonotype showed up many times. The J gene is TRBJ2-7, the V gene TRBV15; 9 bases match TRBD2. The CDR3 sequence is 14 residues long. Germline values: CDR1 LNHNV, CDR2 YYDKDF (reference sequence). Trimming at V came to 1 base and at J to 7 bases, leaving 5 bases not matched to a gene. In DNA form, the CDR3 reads TGTGCCACCAGCAGAGGACTAGCGGCCTGGGAGCAGTACTTC. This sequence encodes CATSRGLAAWEQYF. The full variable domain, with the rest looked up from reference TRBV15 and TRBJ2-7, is DAMVIQNPRYQVTQFGKPVTLSCSQTLNHNVMYWYQQKSSQAPKLLFHYYDKDFNNEADTPDNFQSRRPNTSFCFLDIRSPGLGDTAMYLCATSRGLAAWEQYFGPGTRLTVT.